The 18 T cell receptor beta chains below come from one sample, sequenced in a study of shared clonotypes between healthy human individuals. The repertoire was sequenced with immunoSEQ multiplex PCR; TCRdb's copy has only in-frame clones and lacks some. The profile covers under 550,000 clones, with almost 97% appearing a single time and less than 0.06% taken by the ten largest. Sequencing was carried out using naive CD4+ T cells sorted from blood. Specified subset: CD45RA+ positively selected. The receptors come from a woman in her 30s in good health.

This rearrangement joins TRBV5-1 to TRBJ2-7, with 9 positions matching TRBD1. Germline values: CDR1 SGHRS, CDR2 YFSETQ. CDR3 length: 17 residues. V lost 0 bases to trimming and J lost 3 bases; unmatched junction nucleotides: 10. The DNA of the CDR3 is TGCGCCAGCAGCTTGGTGATGGGGACAGGGCGCCTCTACGAGCAGTACTTC. Translating it yields CASSLVMGTGRLYEQYF.

The chain is built from TRBV11-3 and TRBJ1-6, with D perhaps matching TRBD1 (6 bases). The CDR3 sequence is 13 residues long. Trimming removed 5 bases from V and 5 bases from J, with 7 bases in between. The germline CDR1 and CDR2 sequences are SGHNT and YENEEA. CDR3 DNA sequence: TGTGCCAGCAGCGGACAGAATAATTCACCCCTCCACTTT. Encoded protein: CASSGQNNSPLHF.

The V and J genes are TRBV11-2 and TRBJ2-4; D perhaps matches TRBD2 (6 bases). The germline gives CDR1 SGHAT, CDR2 FQNNGV. Trimming pared 5 bases from V and 5 bases from J, leaving 16 bases between. This CDR3 comprises 15 residues. The CDR3 loop reads CASSGRWGGENIQYF. The CDR3 DNA follows: TGTGCCAGCAGCGGTAGATGGGGAGGAGAAAACATTCAGTACTTC.

The sample holds one count of this clone. The chain has TRBV7-9 and TRBJ1-6; D uncertain. The V end lost 5 bases, the J end lost 11 bases, and 19 bases lay between the germline ends. This CDR3 spans 15 amino acids. Germline CDR1 SEHNR, CDR2 FQNEAQ (reference sequence). In DNA, the CDR3 is TGTGCCAGCAGCCTCAGAGTGGACGCGGCGCCACCCCTCCACTTT. It specifies CASSLRVDAAPPLHF. Looking up the rest from reference TRBV7-9 and TRBJ1-6 gives the full variable domain: DTGVSQNPRHKITKRGQNVTFRCDPISEHNRLYWYRQTLGQGPEFLTYFQNEAQLEKSRLLSDRFSAERPKGSFSTLEIQRTEQGDSAMYLCASSLRVDAAPPLHFGNGTRLTVT.

This chain joins TRBV29-1 and TRBJ1-3; possibly TRBD1 for D (5 bases). From germline, CDR1 is SQVTM and CDR2 ANQGSEA. The CDR3 loop spans 13 amino acids. V was cut by 5 bases and J by 4 bases, with 12 bases left in between. The CDR3 region has the DNA TGCAGCGTTCGACGGAGGGGAGGAAACACCATATATTTT. Translating gives CSVRRRGGNTIYF.

V gene TRBV13 combines with J gene TRBJ2-1; tentatively, D is TRBD2 (6 bases). V was trimmed by 3 bases and J by 7 bases, leaving 19 bases between them. The CDR3 runs 16 residues. Germline V gene data show CDR1 as PRHDT and CDR2 as FYEKMQ (reference sequence). CDR3 region: CASSFRAGRTNNEQFF. CDR3 DNA sequence: TGTGCCAGCAGCTTCAGGGCGGGAAGGACGAATAATGAGCAGTTCTTC.

This sequence joins TRBV5-6 and TRBJ1-2; no definite D call. Germline assignment: CDR1 SGHDT and CDR2 YYEEEE. V was shortened by 0 bases and J by 4 bases, with 7 bases between the two germline ends. This CDR3 has 13 amino acids. The chain's CDR3 is CASSLATAYGYTF. CDR3 DNA sequence: TGTGCCAGCAGCTTGGCGACCGCCTATGGCTACACCTTC.

This clone was observed once. This chain uses TRBV30 with TRBJ1-1; no firm D call. Trimming took 7 bases from V and 3 from J, leaving 15 bases between them. Germline CDR1 reads GTSNPN; CDR2 reads SVGIG (reference sequence). The CDR3 loop spans 13 amino acids. DNA of the CDR3: TGTGCCTCCCGGGCCCACGAGGACACTGAAGCTTTCTTT. Protein product: CASRAHEDTEAFF.

The chain is built from TRBV13 and TRBJ2-4, with 8 positions matching TRBD1. Germline V gene sequence: CDR1 PRHDT, CDR2 FYEKMQ (reference sequence). V was clipped by 5 bases and J by 4 bases; unmatched bases: 4. This CDR3 has 14 amino acids. DNA of the CDR3: TGTGCCAGCAGCGGACAGGGTAGAAAAAACATTCAGTACTTC. As protein: CASSGQGRKNIQYF.

The chain uses TRBV10-1 and TRBJ2-3; D gene uncertain. V lost 3 bases and J lost 3, with 7 bases in between. The CDR3 is 13 residues long. Germline V gives CDR1 WNHNN, CDR2 SYGVQD (reference sequence). In nucleotides, the CDR3 is TGCGCCAGCAGTGACTCCCGGACAGATACGCAGTATTTT. Amino acids: CASSDSRTDTQYF.

The chain combines TRBV7-9 with TRBJ1-1, with 7 bases identical to TRBD1. The CDR3 is 14 amino acids. Germline CDR1 reads SEHNR; CDR2 reads FQNEAQ (reference sequence). The J segment lost 1 base and the V segment lost 7 bases, leaving 6 bases of the junction unmatched. CDR3 coding DNA: TGTGCCAGCAACACAGGGGCCACGAACACTGAAGCTTTCTTT. Encoded protein: CASNTGATNTEAFF.

V gene TRBV5-1 combines with J gene TRBJ2-6; unclear D gene. The ends were cut back, 0 bases at V and 0 bases at J, with 7 bases in the middle. CDR1 SGHRS and CDR2 YFSETQ come from the germline V gene. The CDR3 totals 16 residues. The CDR3 region has the DNA TGCGCCAGCAGCTTGGATACACGCTCTGGGGCCAACGTCCTGACTTTC. It codes for CASSLDTRSGANVLTF.

The gene calls are TRBV5-5 and TRBJ1-1, with 8 positions matching TRBD1. The trim removed 5 bases at V and 10 bases at J, leaving 7 bases unmatched. This CDR3 region has 12 residues. Germline V gene lookup returns CDR1 SGHKS and CDR2 YYEKEE (reference sequence). The CDR3: CASRGQGRRAFF. CDR3 sequence (DNA): TGTGCCAGCAGAGGACAGGGAAGGCGAGCTTTCTTT.

This rearrangement joins TRBV9 to TRBJ2-1, with 9 bases that match TRBD2. Germline CDR1 SGDLS, CDR2 YYNGEE. This CDR3 is built from 15 residues. Trimming took 4 bases from V and 4 from J; bases not matched to a gene: 6. The DNA of the CDR3 is TGTGCCAGCAGCTCAAGACTAGCGGTTTACAATGAGCAGTTCTTC. Translated, it gives CASSSRLAVYNEQFF.

The rearrangement joins TRBV7-2 to TRBJ2-3, with TRBD1 identical over 8 bases. CDR3 size: 14 residues. J was trimmed by 4 bases and V by 1 base; bases with no gene match: 1. CDR1 and CDR2 from the germline V gene are SGHTA and FQGNSA. The CDR3 spells CASSLDRGADTQYF. DNA for the CDR3: TGTGCCAGCAGCTTAGACAGGGGGGCAGATACGCAGTATTTT.

The V and J genes are TRBV5-1 and TRBJ2-7; a possible D gene is TRBD1 (6 bases). CDR3 length: 14 amino acids. Germline CDR1 SGHRS, CDR2 YFSETQ. The germline V and J ends were trimmed by 0 bases and 3 bases, with 10 bases remaining between them. Written as DNA, the CDR3 is TGCGCCAGCAGCTTGGACCTCAGGGGCTACGAGCAGTACTTC. It codes for CASSLDLRGYEQYF.

This clone has just a few counts. The gene calls are TRBV7-9 and TRBJ1-2, with D unclear. CDR3 length: 11 residues. Looked up from germline, CDR1 is SEHNR and CDR2 is FQNEAQ (reference sequence). Trimming removed 7 bases from V and 6 bases from J, with 9 bases in between. CDR3 bases: TGTGCCAGCACTGTCCCACATGGCTACACCTTC. It specifies CASTVPHGYTF.

Notes on this clone: Other DNA sequences in the sample encode the same CDR3. The chain employs TRBV5-1 and TRBJ2-7; TRBD1 agrees at 7 bases. V shed 0 bases, J shed 2 bases, and the junction held 8 bases outside the gene matches. The CDR3 spans 16 residues. The germline V gene has CDR1 SGHRS and CDR2 YFSETQ. The CDR3: CASSLDLDRVPYEQYF. The CDR3 nucleotides are TGCGCCAGCAGCTTGGACTTAGACAGGGTGCCCTACGAGCAGTACTTC.